One and the same sample provided the 32 T cell receptor beta chains below, sequenced in a study of tumor and adjacent non-tumor tissue in lung cancer. A modified ARM-PCR protocol with three rounds of nested PCR amplified TCRbeta. From the multiplex PCR reads, TCRdb called clonotypes with MiXCR, one entry per CDR3 protein. The repertoire holds around 200,000 distinct CDR3 sequences, with about 76% as singletons. The template was RNA from unsorted bulk tissue. Material: lung tumor tissue. Source of these receptors: a man between 60 and 75 years old with non-small cell lung cancer.

This clonotype showed up just once. As DNA, the CDR3 is TGCAGTGCTAGAGTACAGGGGGACCAGCAGCAGCATTTT. Protein sequence: CSARVQGDQQQHF. The rearrangement joins TRBV20-1 to TRBJ1-5; 8 positions agree with TRBD1. Trimming cost V 1 base and J 13 bases; bases outside gene matches: 9. From germline, CDR1 is DFQATT and CDR2 SNEGSKA (reference sequence). The CDR3 is 13 amino acids.

Of note for this clonotype: Germline is not matched at one junction end, which may reflect a read error. This sequence joins TRBV20-1 and TRBJ1-1; D gene uncertain. Germline V gives CDR1 DFQATT, CDR2 SNEGSKA (reference sequence). There are 13 residues in the CDR3. CDR3 coding DNA: TGCAATGCTAGTTCCGGGATTGGAGCTGAAGCTCTCTTT. It translates to CNASSGIGAEALF.

On this clonotype itself: Possible read error: a much larger clone is one base away. The chain couples TRBV20-1 to TRBJ2-4, with D possibly TRBD1 on 5 matching bases. Germline V CDR1 and CDR2: DFQATT, SNEGSKA (reference sequence). This CDR3 contains 10 residues. The CDR3 sequence is CSAHDSIQHF. CDR3 DNA sequence: TGCAGTGCCCATGACAGCATTCAGCACTTC.

This clonotype was detected a few times. The chain uses TRBV28 and TRBJ1-2, with TRBD1 matching over 7 bases. After removal of 6 bases from V and 8 bases from J, the junction contained 9 bases not matched to a gene. This CDR3 comprises 13 residues. The germline V gene encodes CDR1 MDHEN and CDR2 SYDVKM. The CDR3 region has the DNA TGTGCCAGCAGCCAGGGGGGCGCTTACGGCTACACCTTC. It translates to CASSQGGAYGYTF.

The genes are TRBV20-1 and TRBJ2-4; D unclear. Trimming shortened V by 7 bases and J by 9 bases, and 19 bases separated the two germline ends. The CDR3 runs to 13 residues. Germline V lookup: CDR1 DFQATT, CDR2 SNEGSKA (reference sequence). The CDR3 sequence: CSVILPVPAIQYF. CDR3 sequence (DNA): TGCAGTGTAATCCTCCCTGTCCCAGCCATTCAGTACTTC.

With respect to this clonotype: At one end the junction does not follow the germline gene, possibly because of a read error. The chain has TRBV6-2 or TRBV6-3 and TRBJ1-2, with unresolved D. The CDR3 loop spans 17 amino acids. The germline V gene has CDR1 MNHEY and CDR2 SVGEGT. Here the CDR3 DNA reads TGTGCCAGCAGTTACCAACGGCGCGGCCCTGGATTTTATGGTTACACCTTC. Protein product: CASSYQRRGPGFYGYTF.

The genes are TRBV11-3 and TRBJ1-2; D ambiguous. V lost 5 bases and J 8 bases, leaving 18 bases between the germline ends. The CDR3 contains 14 residues. CDR1 SGHNT and CDR2 YENEEA come from the germline V gene. CDR3 region: CASSTGVLKRGYTF. CDR3 sequence (DNA): TGTGCCAGCAGCACCGGGGTCCTCAAGCGGGGCTACACCTTC.

V is TRBV11-2 and J is TRBJ1-3, with D maybe TRBD1 (6 bases). CDR3 length: 18 amino acids. V lost 4 bases to trimming and J lost 3 bases, with 22 bases between them. CDR1 is SGHAT, CDR2 FQNNGV, per germline. The CDR3 coding sequence is TGTGCCAGCAGCTCGGGCAGGGGACTTATCGGTTTTGGAAACACCATATATTTT. This sequence encodes CASSSGRGLIGFGNTIYF.

This clonotype was observed a few times. This may come from a read error, since a much larger clone is one base off. The rearrangement uses TRBV29-1 and TRBJ2-7; TRBD1 matches 11 bases. The CDR3 extends over 14 amino acids. Germline CDR1 SQVTM, CDR2 ANQGSEA. CDR3 nucleotide sequence: TGCAGAGCATGGGACAGGGGGAGGTCGAGCGAGCAGTACTTC. This sequence encodes CRAWDRGRSSEQYF.

Points on this clonotype: A read error is possible here, since a much larger clone lies one base away. The chain carries TRBV11-2 and TRBJ2-2, with TRBD2 identical over 8 bases. Looked up from germline, CDR1 is SGHAT and CDR2 is FQNNGV. There are 17 residues in the CDR3. The chain's CDR3 is CASSQDYTGGATWELFF. CDR3 DNA sequence: TGTGCCAGCAGCCAAGATTATACGGGAGGGGCCACCTGGGAGCTGTTTTTT.

V and J are TRBV29-1 and TRBJ2-2, with 7 bases fitting TRBD1. In germline, CDR1 is SQVTM, CDR2 ANQGSEA. V was clipped by 4 bases and J by 4 bases; unmatched bases: 3. The CDR3 consists of 13 residues. CDR3 region: CSVVKGATGELFF. CDR3 bases: TGCAGCGTTGTTAAGGGGGCCACCGGGGAGCTGTTTTTT.

As concerns this clonotype: This is likely a read error, given that the CDR3 carries no conserved phenylalanine or tryptophan at its end. Because the CDR3's place on the DNA is in doubt, the DNA is left out and the CDR3 is given as listed by TCRdb. The chain couples TRBV11-2 to TRBJ2-6. Including both end residues, the CDR3 is 14 amino acids long. Germline loops: CDR1 SGHAT, CDR2 FQNNGV. The CDR3 region is CASSPISGLNVPTS.

This clonotype has more than one count but fewer than ten. The rearrangement uses TRBV7-8 and TRBJ2-1; TRBD2 is a possible D gene (6 bases). CDR3 length: 16 residues. CDR1 and CDR2 from the germline V gene are SGHVS and FQNEAQ. Trimming pared 1 base from V and 7 bases from J, leaving 17 bases between. In DNA form, the CDR3 reads TGTGCCAGCAGCTTAGTTAGCGGCCCGGGAGTTAATGAGCAGTTCTTC. It is translated as CASSLVSGPGVNEQFF.

Comments on this clonotype: The germline gene is not matched at one end of the junction; a read error may be the cause. The chain links TRBV20-1 to TRBJ2-1; 7 nucleotides align to TRBD2. CDR1 DFQATT and CDR2 SNEGSKA come from the germline V gene (reference sequence). The CDR3 length is 13 residues. The DNA for the CDR3 is TGCAGTGTTACCGGTACTAGCGACAATGAGCATTTCTTC. Translated, it gives CSVTGTSDNEHFF.

The chain combines TRBV12-3 or TRBV12-4 with TRBJ2-5; the D is unclear. V was clipped by 5 bases and J by 3 bases, with 13 bases between them. The CDR3 consists of 14 residues. The CDR3 sequence: CASSPYKAEETQYF. CDR3 coding DNA: TGTGCCAGCAGTCCCTACAAGGCCGAAGAGACCCAGTACTTC.

J is TRBJ2-3 and V is TRBV5-4; D perhaps matches TRBD1 (6 bases). This CDR3 contains 17 residues. Germline CDR1 is SGHNT and CDR2 is YYREEE (reference sequence). V dropped 0 bases and J dropped 1 base, with 15 bases sitting between them. CDR3 DNA: TGTGCCAGCAGCTTGGCTCGAGGGGGTACCGGCACAGATACGCAGTATTTT. Amino acid sequence: CASSLARGGTGTDTQYF.

As for this clonotype: A much larger clone differs from this one at a single base, so this may be a read error. V gene TRBV6-1 combines with J gene TRBJ2-7; 7 bases are a match to TRBD1. The V and J ends lost 2 bases and 2 bases, in that order; junction bases with no gene match: 6. The V gene's germline CDR1 is MNHNS and CDR2 SASEGT. The CDR3 spans 15 residues. CDR3 protein: CASSEHGQDAYEQYF. The DNA of the CDR3 is TGTGCCAGCAGTGAACACGGACAGGATGCCTACGAGCAGTACTTC.

The table lists this clonotype with a count of one. The junction departs from germline at one end; a sequencing error may be responsible. This chain links TRBV18 with TRBJ2-5; no reliable D call. The CDR3 sequence is 13 residues long. Germline CDR1 reads KGHSH; CDR2 reads LQKENI. The CDR3 nucleotides are TGTGTCAGCTCACCACAATCTGGGGAGACCCAGTACTTC. Protein: CVSSPQSGETQYF.

In regard to this clonotype: One base away lies a much larger clone, so this may be a sequencing read error. The rearrangement uses TRBV10-2 and TRBJ2-1, with 7 bases fitting TRBD1. In germline, CDR1 is WSHSY, CDR2 SAAADI. The CDR3 runs to 14 residues. Trimming took 7 bases from V and 4 from J; bases not matched to a gene: 7. CDR3 nucleotides: TGCGCCAGCAATACAGGGGACGGTTACAATGAGCAGTTCTTC. Protein product: CASNTGDGYNEQFF.

This clonotype has more than one count but fewer than ten. A much larger clone differs from this one at a single base, so this may be a read error. The V and J genes are TRBV11-2 and TRBJ2-3; D perhaps matches TRBD2 (6 bases). The germline V gene encodes CDR1 SGHAT and CDR2 FQNNGV. The length of the CDR3 is 15 residues. The CDR3 sequence: CASSPGRTSIDTQYF. The CDR3, as DNA: TGTGCCAGCAGTCCCGGAAGAACTAGCATAGATACGCAGTATTTT.

In the case of this clonotype: One end of the junction is discordant with germline, which a read error may explain. The chain employs TRBV20-1 and TRBJ2-7; 12 bases map to TRBD2. In germline, CDR1 is DFQATT, CDR2 SNEGSKA (reference sequence). The CDR3 has 18 amino acids. The CDR3 DNA follows: TGCAGTACTAGAGATCCGGGGACCCTAGCGGGAGGGGGCTACGAGCAGTACTTC. Translating it yields CSTRDPGTLAGGGYEQYF.

This clonotype was picked up one time. This may stem from a read error, because a much larger clone lies one nucleotide away. The V call is TRBV20-1, the J call TRBJ2-7, with a weak D call TRBD2 (6 bases). CDR3 length: 14 amino acids. Germline CDR1 is DFQATT and CDR2 is SNEGSKA (reference sequence). Here the CDR3 reads CSARALGGHYGQYF. DNA for the CDR3: TGCAGTGCTAGAGCGTTGGGAGGCCACTACGGGCAGTACTTC.

Regarding this clonotype: At one end the junction does not follow the germline gene, possibly because of a read error. The chain couples TRBV6-4 to TRBJ2-2; the D gene is possibly TRBD2 (5 bases). Germline V gene sequence: CDR1 MRHNA, CDR2 SNTAGT. The CDR3 totals 15 residues. The CDR3 nucleotides are TGTGCCAGCAACCCGGGATGCGATGACACCGGGGAGCTGTTATTT. Protein sequence: CASNPGCDDTGELLF.

As for this clonotype: This may come from a read error, since a much larger clone is one base off. This chain joins TRBV20-1 and TRBJ2-7, with D unresolved. V was shortened by 1 base and J by 3 bases, with 7 bases between the two germline ends. Germline values: CDR1 DFQATT, CDR2 SNEGSKA (reference sequence). The CDR3 is 12 residues long. The CDR3 reads CSARGEVYEQYF. The DNA of the CDR3 is TGCAGTGCTAGAGGAGAGGTCTACGAGCAGTACTTC.

On this clonotype itself: One base away lies a much larger clone, so this may be a sequencing read error. The chain combines TRBV12-3 or TRBV12-4 with TRBJ2-5, with D perhaps being TRBD1 or TRBD2 (6 bases each). V was pared by 6 bases and J by 4 bases, with 18 bases between. This CDR3 comprises 15 residues. The CDR3 DNA follows: TGTGCCAGCAGCCCCTGGGGGCGGGGACGAGAGACCCAGTACTTC. The encoded protein is CASSPWGRGRETQYF.

As to this clonotype: A read error may explain this, as a much larger clone is one base away. The chain carries TRBV7-9 and TRBJ2-3, with TRBD2 identical over 7 bases. The CDR3 runs to 14 residues. The V gene end was trimmed by 5 bases and the J gene end by 1 base; junction bases not matched to a gene: 3. Looked up from germline, CDR1 is SEHNR and CDR2 is FQNEAQ (reference sequence). CDR3 coding DNA: TGTGCCAGCAGCCCGGGGGGAGGCACAGATACGCAGTATTTT. It codes for CASSPGGGTDTQYF.

The CDR3 DNA sequence: TGTGCCAGCATCCTATGGACAGGGACCTCCTACGAGCAGTACTTC. This sequence encodes CASILWTGTSYEQYF. The chain carries TRBV11-2 and TRBJ2-7; 8 positions agree with TRBD1. Germline CDR1 SGHAT, CDR2 FQNNGV. The CDR3 consists of 15 residues. V was clipped by 7 bases and J by 0 bases; unmatched bases: 8.

This clonotype was seen a few times. Just one base apart from a much larger clone, this may be a read error. The V and J genes are TRBV6-2 or TRBV6-3 and TRBJ2-5, with no clear D. This CDR3 has 13 amino acids. Germline V lookup: CDR1 MNHEY, CDR2 SVGEGT. CDR3 DNA sequence: TGTGCCAGCAGTTACTCACCAGAAGAGACCAAGTACTTC. Protein sequence: CASSYSPEETKYF.

With respect to this clonotype: One end of the junction does not line up with germline, which may come from a read error. The chain recombines TRBV12-3 or TRBV12-4 with TRBJ1-1; D is ambiguous. The CDR3 loop spans 15 amino acids. The CDR3 DNA follows: TGTGCCAGCAGCTCTCAGACTGGTTCGAACAGTGAAGCGTTCTTT. It codes for CASSSQTGSNSEAFF.

This clonotype was detected a few times. The chain links TRBV4-2 to TRBJ2-3; D might be TRBD1 (5 bases). CDR3 size: 14 residues. CDR1 and CDR2 (germline): LGHNA, YNFKEQ. V lost 0 bases and J lost 4, with 8 bases in between. CDR3 protein: CASSQDRQSDTQYF. As DNA, the CDR3 is TGTGCCAGCAGCCAAGACCGACAGTCAGATACGCAGTATTTT.

V is TRBV20-1 and J is TRBJ2-7; D possibly corresponds to TRBD1 (6 bases). Germline CDR1 reads DFQATT; CDR2 reads SNEGSKA (reference sequence). Trimming took 5 bases from V and 4 from J, leaving 15 bases between them. The CDR3 runs to 13 residues. CDR3 residues: CSAGRQRGYEQYF. Here the CDR3 DNA reads TGCAGTGCTGGCAGGCAGAGGGGGTACGAGCAGTACTTC.

In regard to this clonotype: A much bigger clone sits one base away, suggesting this may be a read error. This chain uses TRBV20-1 with TRBJ2-7; 10 nucleotides align to TRBD1. The germline CDR1 and CDR2 sequences are DFQATT and SNEGSKA (reference sequence). The junction had 4 bases not matched to a gene; V was cut back by 5 bases and J by 6 bases. This CDR3 is built from 12 residues. Written as DNA, the CDR3 is TGCAGTGCTGGGGACAGGGGCTGCGAGCAGTACTTC. Protein product: CSAGDRGCEQYF.